This TCR beta chain originates from a study of cytomegalovirus exposure and HLA in healthy donors. Germline V gives CDR1 KGHSH, CDR2 LQKENI. V lost 4 bases and J lost 8, with 21 bases in between. The CDR3 length is 16 residues. Measured with immunoSEQ multiplex PCR; TCRdb has only the in-frame clones, and not every one. The sample carries some 140,000 clones, about 82% recorded once. This receptor was identified in a human donor in good health. Sequencing was done on a sample of PBMCs. The chain carries TRBV18 and TRBJ1-3; D possibly corresponds to TRBD1 (5 bases). Here the CDR3 reads CASSLLHRTLLDTIYF. CDR3 bases: TGTGCCAGCTCACTTCTTCACAGGACGCTCCTGGACACCATATATTTT.